The 16 T cell receptor beta chains given below trace back to one sample, sequenced in a study of blood T cell repertoires in COVID-19. The data were produced by immunoSEQ multiplex PCR, yet TCRdb's version contains in-frame clones alone and is incomplete. Of approximately 260,000 clones listed, 70% to 85% are singletons. Material: peripheral blood. These receptors originate from a woman at least 80 years old with acute or convalescent COVID-19.

The CDR3 reads CASSLAGRGPEDTQYF. The DNA for the CDR3 is TGCGCCAGCAGCTTGGCCGGCAGGGGCCCCGAAGATACGCAGTATTTT. This chain joins TRBV5-1 and TRBJ2-3, with D possibly matching TRBD1 (6 bases). There are 16 residues in the CDR3. CDR1 is SGHRS, CDR2 YFSETQ, per germline. The V gene lost 0 bases and the J gene lost 5 bases, with 16 bases spanning the gap. Complete variable domain (other parts from reference TRBV5-1 and TRBJ2-3): KAGVTQTPRYLIKTRGQQVTLSCSPISGHRSVSWYQQTPGQGLQFLFEYFSETQRNKGNFPGRFSGRQFSNSRSEMNVSTLELGDSALYLCASSLAGRGPEDTQYFGPGTRLTVL.

This chain links TRBV30 with TRBJ1-2, with 7 bases identical to TRBD1. Looked up from germline, CDR1 is GTSNPN and CDR2 is SVGIG (reference sequence). The junction had 6 bases not matched to a gene; V was cut back by 3 bases and J by 2 bases. CDR3 length equals 14 residues. CDR3 amino acids: CAWSHPGQNYGYTF. CDR3 in DNA: TGTGCCTGGAGCCACCCGGGACAGAACTATGGCTACACCTTC.

DNA of the CDR3: TGTGCCAGCAGCGGGGGACAGGCTCATCAGCCCCAGCATTTT. It is translated as CASSGGQAHQPQHF. The chain joins TRBV9 to TRBJ1-5, with 8 bases identical to TRBD1. J lost 5 bases, V lost 3 bases, and 4 bases had no gene match. This CDR3 is 14 amino acids long. Germline lookup yields CDR1 SGDLS and CDR2 YYNGEE.

The chain recombines TRBV3-1 (or the pseudogene TRBV3-2) with TRBJ2-3, with a tentative D call TRBD2 (6 bases). Trimming removed 4 bases from V and 0 bases from J, with 20 bases in between. Germline V CDR1 and CDR2: LGHDT, YNNKEL (reference sequence). The CDR3 runs 18 residues. Written as DNA, the CDR3 is TGTGCCAGCAGCCCCTTTACGGGGGACCCCCTTAGCACAGATACGCAGTATTTT. Protein product: CASSPFTGDPLSTDTQYF.

Remarks on this clone: The identical CDR3 is also encoded by other nucleotide sequences in the sample. This chain links TRBV3-1 (or the pseudogene TRBV3-2) with TRBJ1-2, with TRBD1 matching 7 bases. V was pared by 4 bases and J by 4 bases, with 3 bases of the junction left unmatched. The germline gives CDR1 LGHDT, CDR2 YNNKEL (reference sequence). The CDR3 loop spans 13 amino acids. DNA for the CDR3: TGTGCCAGCAGCCTCCGGACAGGCTATGGCTACACCTTC. Protein sequence: CASSLRTGYGYTF.

This clone was observed a few times. The junction does not match germline at one end; this may be a read error. This chain joins TRBV5-1 and TRBJ2-7, with D perhaps TRBD1 (10 bases). Germline V gene sequence: CDR1 SGHRS, CDR2 YFSETQ. This CDR3 region has 15 residues. The CDR3 sequence: CASSAGQGLMTSGFF. CDR3 nucleotides: TGCGCCAGCAGCGCGGGACAGGGGTTGATGACTAGCGGATTCTTC.

V usage is TRBV6-4 and J usage is TRBJ2-5; 10 nucleotides agree with TRBD1. Germline V gene data show CDR1 as MRHNA and CDR2 as SNTAGT. V shed 0 bases, J shed 5 bases, and the junction held 9 bases outside the gene matches. The CDR3 extends over 17 amino acids. The CDR3 sequence is CASSDSVGTGEGETQYF. CDR3 coding DNA: TGTGCCAGCAGTGACTCGGTAGGGACAGGGGAAGGTGAGACCCAGTACTTC.

The rearrangement links TRBV3-1 (or the pseudogene TRBV3-2) to TRBJ1-1; D gene uncertain. Germline V gene lookup returns CDR1 LGHDT and CDR2 YNNKEL (reference sequence). The CDR3 extends over 17 amino acids. V lost 6 bases, J lost 1 base, and 21 bases lay in between. The CDR3 region is CASRARPQPGGNTEAFF. For the CDR3, the DNA is TGTGCCAGCAGAGCACGCCCTCAGCCGGGTGGGAACACTGAAGCTTTCTTT.

The chain has TRBV5-1 and TRBJ2-7; 7 positions match TRBD2. The CDR3 spans 14 residues. V shed 4 bases and J 2 bases; nucleotides not matched to a gene: 6. CDR1 is SGHRS, CDR2 YFSETQ, per germline. The CDR3, as DNA: TGCGCCAGCAGCGACGGGGGGTTCGCCTACGAGCAGTACTTC. It is translated as CASSDGGFAYEQYF.

This clone was observed a few times. The J gene is TRBJ1-5, the V gene TRBV10-3, with D possibly matching TRBD1 (6 bases). The CDR3 has 18 residues. Germline-derived CDR1 and CDR2 are ENHRY and SYGVKD. The V and J ends lost 0 bases and 3 bases respectively, with 18 bases between them. The CDR3 region is CAISESTRGGATNQPQHF. The CDR3 nucleotides are TGTGCCATCAGTGAGTCGACTCGGGGGGGGGCGACCAATCAGCCCCAGCATTTT.

This chain joins TRBV27 and TRBJ1-5, with TRBD1 matching 7 bases. J gave up 0 bases and V 5 bases, and 1 base lay outside the gene matches. Per the germline V gene, CDR1 is MNHEY and CDR2 is SMNVEV (reference sequence). The CDR3 runs to 14 residues. CDR3 nucleotides: TGTGCCAGCAGTGGGACAGCTAGCAATCAGCCCCAGCATTTT. Residues: CASSGTASNQPQHF.

This chain links TRBV29-1 with TRBJ1-2; 11 nucleotides match TRBD1. Germline V CDR1 and CDR2: SQVTM, ANQGSEA. CDR3 length: 16 residues. Germline trimming cut 0 bases from V and 0 bases from J; bases unmatched to any gene: 3. CDR3 DNA sequence: TGCAGCGTTGAAGATCGGGACAGGGGGACTAACTATGGCTACACCTTC. Amino acids: CSVEDRDRGTNYGYTF.

In nucleotides, the CDR3 is TGTGCCAGCAGTTTAAGCGGTAAAGATACGCAGTATTTT. Amino acid sequence: CASSLSGKDTQYF. This chain uses TRBV27 with TRBJ2-3, with D perhaps TRBD2 (5 bases). V was cut by 2 bases and J by 5 bases, with 8 bases left in between. CDR1 MNHEY and CDR2 SMNVEV come from the germline V gene (reference sequence). This CDR3 region has 13 residues.

The chain links TRBV3-1 (or the pseudogene TRBV3-2) to TRBJ2-3; 8 bases match TRBD2. The J segment lost 8 bases and the V segment lost 8 bases, leaving 12 bases of the junction unmatched. Germline values: CDR1 LGHDT, CDR2 YNNKEL (reference sequence). The CDR3 loop spans 14 amino acids. In nucleotides, the CDR3 is TGTGCCAGCTCCCCGCGGGGGGCCAAGGCTACGCAGTATTTT. Its protein product is CASSPRGAKATQYF.

The chain combines TRBV3-1 (or the pseudogene TRBV3-2) with TRBJ2-7, with D uncertain. The germline gives CDR1 LGHDT, CDR2 YNNKEL (reference sequence). This CDR3 spans 12 amino acids. Deletions cut 4 bases from V and 2 bases from J, with 6 bases between. The CDR3 DNA follows: TGTGCCAGCAGCCGAGTTACCTACGAGCAGTACTTC. This codes for CASSRVTYEQYF.

This clone was seen only a few times. CDR3 loop: CASSLPGEINSPLHF. CDR3 nucleotide sequence: TGTGCCAGCAGCTTGCCAGGGGAGATTAATTCACCCCTCCACTTT. The chain couples TRBV7-4 to TRBJ1-6, with a possible D match to TRBD1 (6 bases). The CDR3 consists of 15 residues. The V gene's germline CDR1 is SGHVT and CDR2 SQSDAQ. Trimming pared 3 bases from V and 6 bases from J, leaving 12 bases between.